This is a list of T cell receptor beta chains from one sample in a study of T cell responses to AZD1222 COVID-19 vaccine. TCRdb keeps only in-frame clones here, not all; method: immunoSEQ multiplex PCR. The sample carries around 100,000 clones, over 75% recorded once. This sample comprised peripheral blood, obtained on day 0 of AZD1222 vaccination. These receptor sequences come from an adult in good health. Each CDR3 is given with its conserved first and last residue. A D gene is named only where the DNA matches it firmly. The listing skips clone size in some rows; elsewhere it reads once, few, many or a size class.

TGTGCCATCAGTGAGTCGAGGGCCAGGAGTTTAGGTGGCTACACCTTC CAISESRARSLGGYTF TRBJ1-2 . TRBV10-3 .
TGTGCCAGCTCACCGCGTACGGGCCAGGGGAATGAAAAACTGTTTTTT CASSPRTGQGNEKLFF TRBJ1-4 . TRBV18 .
TGTGCCAGCAGTGATGCAACTAATGAAAAACTGTTTTTT CASSDATNEKLFF TRBJ1-4 few TRBV25-1 .
TGTGCCAGCAGTCGGACAGGGGGCGGTATCAACTATGGCTACACCTTC CASSRTGGGINYGYTF TRBJ1-2 . TRBV2 TRBD1
TGTGCCAGCAGTTTAGGGGTTAGCACAGATACGCAGTATTTT CASSLGVSTDTQYF TRBJ2-3 . TRBV27 .
TGTGCCAGCAGCTTAGAAGAGTGGGGCACTGAAGCTTTCTTT CASSLEEWGTEAFF TRBJ1-1 . TRBV7-9 .
TGCGCCAGCAGCTTGCTAGGCAGGCAGAGCACAGATACGCAGTATTTT CASSLLGRQSTDTQYF TRBJ2-3 . TRBV5-1 .
TGTGCCAGCAGTTTGGAGGTAGCTAACTATGGCTACACCTTC CASSLEVANYGYTF TRBJ1-2 . TRBV28 .
TGCGCCAGCAGCTTGCTGGGGGGCGGGGGTGAAAAACTGTTTTTT CASSLLGGGGEKLFF TRBJ1-4 . TRBV5-1 .
TGTGCCAGTAGTTCAGGCCTTCCCTACGAGCAGTACTTC CASSSGLPYEQYF TRBJ2-7 . TRBV19 .
TGTGCCATCAGTGTCGGGACAGGGCTCTCTGGAAACACCATATATTTT CAISVGTGLSGNTIYF TRBJ1-3 . TRBV10-3 TRBD1
TGTGCCAGCAGTTTAGCCCAGATTGAAGCTTTCTTT CASSLAQIEAFF TRBJ1-1 . TRBV12-3/TRBV12-4 .
TGTGCCAGCAGCTTATCCCTGAACACTGAAGCTTTCTTT CASSLSLNTEAFF TRBJ1-1 . TRBV7-9 .
TGTGCCAGCGCCCTTGACAGGTCGGGAAAACTGTTTTTT CASALDRSGKLFF TRBJ1-4 . TRBV3-1/TRBV3-2 .
TGTGCCACCAGTGACCCGGACGGGAACTATGGCTACACCTTC CATSDPDGNYGYTF TRBJ1-2 . TRBV24-1 .
TGTGCCAGAAGGACGGTCCTTAGGAACACTGAAGCTTTCTTT CARRTVLRNTEAFF TRBJ1-1 few TRBV6-4 .
TGTGCCAGCAGTTCGTCTAGCGGTCCCACAGATACGCAGTATTTT CASSSSSGPTDTQYF TRBJ2-3 . TRBV27 TRBD2
TGTGCCAGCCGGACAGGGGCTAATCGCACCTTC CASRTGANRTF TRBJ1-2 . TRBV2 TRBD1
TGTGCCAGCAGCCAAGAGACAGGTGGTCCTGAAGCTTTCTTT CASSQETGGPEAFF TRBJ1-1 . TRBV3-1/TRBV3-2 .
TGCGCCAGCAGCCAACCGGGACAGGTATATCAGCCCCAGCATTTT CASSQPGQVYQPQHF TRBJ1-5 . TRBV4-1 TRBD1
TGTGCCAGCAGTGAGGGGGTGTGGGACGAAAAACTGTTTTTT CASSEGVWDEKLFF TRBJ1-4 . TRBV2 .
TGTGCCAGCAGCTTCGCCCGGTGGGGGGCCAACGTCCTGACTTTC CASSFARWGANVLTF TRBJ2-6 . TRBV7-8 .
TGTGCCATCTCAACAGGGACCTTCCCGGCCCAGCATTTT CAISTGTFPAQHF TRBJ1-5 . TRBV7-3 .
TGTGCCACCAGCAGAGATCAAGGGGTATACAATGAGCAGTTCTTC CATSRDQGVYNEQFF TRBJ2-1 . TRBV15 .
TGTGCCAGCAGCTTCACTAGCGGGATTTACAATGAGCAGTTCTTC CASSFTSGIYNEQFF TRBJ2-1 once TRBV7-2 TRBD2
TGTGCCAGCAGCTTCACCGGGACAGCTGACTATGGCTACACCTTC CASSFTGTADYGYTF TRBJ1-2 . TRBV11-2 TRBD1
TGCGCCAGCAGCTCCGGGACAAGGACAGATACGCAGTATTTT CASSSGTRTDTQYF TRBJ2-3 . TRBV5-1 .
TGTGCCAGTAGCACATTCAACCTAGCTAACTATGGCTACACCTTC CASSTFNLANYGYTF TRBJ1-2 . TRBV19 .
TGTGCCAGCAGCTCGACGACAGGGGGCAGGCGCAATCAGCCCCAGCATTTT CASSSTTGGRRNQPQHF TRBJ1-5 . TRBV7-8 TRBD1
TGTGCCAGCAGTTACAGGGGCTATGGCTACACCTTC CASSYRGYGYTF TRBJ1-2 . TRBV28 TRBD1
TGTGCCTCAGCCGCTCCCTCATTCACTGCGCAGTATTTT CASAAPSFTAQYF TRBJ2-3 . TRBV6-5 .
TGTGCCAGCAGCCAACGGGGGCCGAGCTATGGCTACACCTTC CASSQRGPSYGYTF TRBJ1-2 . TRBV4-2 .
TGTGCCAGCAGCACCGGTGGGGTAGCTCGGGGTCATGGCTACACCTTC CASSTGGVARGHGYTF TRBJ1-2 . TRBV7-9 .
TGTGCCAGCAGCTTTTTTAGGACTAGCGGTTACGAGCAGTACTTC CASSFFRTSGYEQYF TRBJ2-7 . TRBV5-4 TRBD2
TGTGCCAGCAGCTTGGCGCTAGCGGGAGGGCCAGCTGAGCAGTTCTTC CASSLALAGGPAEQFF TRBJ2-1 . TRBV5-4 TRBD2
TGTGCCAGCAGCCCATCCCGAGGACAGGGGAGGTACTTC CASSPSRGQGRYF TRBJ2-7 . TRBV14 TRBD1
TGTGCCAGCAGCCCGGATACAGAGACCCAGTACTTC CASSPDTETQYF TRBJ2-5 . TRBV7-3 .
TGTGCCAGCAGCATTGGACTAGCGGGGGCAGGGAATGAGCAGTTCTTC CASSIGLAGAGNEQFF TRBJ2-1 . TRBV11-2 TRBD2
TGTGCCAGGAGAGCGGGACAGAAGGCCCCAGTCTATGGCTACACCTTC CARRAGQKAPVYGYTF TRBJ1-2 . TRBV2 TRBD1
TGTGCCACCAGTGAACGACTCGCTGGCGAGCAGTTCTTC CATSERLAGEQFF TRBJ2-1 . TRBV24-1 .
TGTGCCAGCGGGCGGGATCCGGGACAGGTGAATGGCTACACCTTC CASGRDPGQVNGYTF TRBJ1-2 . TRBV6-5 TRBD1
TGTGCCAGTAGTATGGGGCGCGGAGGGCGAGCCTACGAGCAGTACTTC CASSMGRGGRAYEQYF TRBJ2-7 . TRBV19 .
TGTGCCAGCAGCTCGACAGGGACTGAAGCTTTCTTT CASSSTGTEAFF TRBJ1-1 . TRBV12-3/TRBV12-4 TRBD1
TGTGCCAGCAGCCCGATAGCGGGACTAGCGGTAGGTGAGCAGTTCTTC CASSPIAGLAVGEQFF TRBJ2-1 . TRBV9 TRBD2
TGTGCCAGCAGTTCCGGATCCTCTGGGGGCTATGGCTACACCTTC CASSSGSSGGYGYTF TRBJ1-2 . TRBV28 .